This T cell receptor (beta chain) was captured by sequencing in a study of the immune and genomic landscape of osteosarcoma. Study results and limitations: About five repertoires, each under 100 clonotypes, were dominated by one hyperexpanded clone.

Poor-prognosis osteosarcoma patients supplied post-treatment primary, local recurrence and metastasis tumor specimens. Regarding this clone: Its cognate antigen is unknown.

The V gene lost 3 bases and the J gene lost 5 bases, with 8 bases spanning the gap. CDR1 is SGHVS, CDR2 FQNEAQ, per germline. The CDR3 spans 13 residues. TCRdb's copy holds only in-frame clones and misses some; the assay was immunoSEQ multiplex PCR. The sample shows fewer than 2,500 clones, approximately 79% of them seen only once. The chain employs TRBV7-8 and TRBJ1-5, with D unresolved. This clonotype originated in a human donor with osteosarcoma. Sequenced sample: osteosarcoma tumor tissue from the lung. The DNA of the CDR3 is TGTGCCAGCAGCTTTTCGCCGGATCAGCCCCAGCATTTT. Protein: CASSFSPDQPQHF.